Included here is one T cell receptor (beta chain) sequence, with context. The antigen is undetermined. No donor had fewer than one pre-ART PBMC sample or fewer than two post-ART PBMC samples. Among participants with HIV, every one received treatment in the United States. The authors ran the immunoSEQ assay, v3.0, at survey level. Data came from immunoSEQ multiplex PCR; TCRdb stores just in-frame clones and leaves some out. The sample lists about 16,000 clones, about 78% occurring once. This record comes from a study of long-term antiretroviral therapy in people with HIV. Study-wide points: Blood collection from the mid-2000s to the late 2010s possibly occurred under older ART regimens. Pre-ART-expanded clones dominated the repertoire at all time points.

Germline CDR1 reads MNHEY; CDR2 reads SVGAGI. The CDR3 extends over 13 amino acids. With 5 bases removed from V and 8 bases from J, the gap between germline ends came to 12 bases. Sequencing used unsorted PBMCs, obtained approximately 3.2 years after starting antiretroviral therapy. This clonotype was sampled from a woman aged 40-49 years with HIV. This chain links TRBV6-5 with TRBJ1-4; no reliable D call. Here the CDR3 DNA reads TGTGCCAGCAGTAACAAAGTATACGAAAAACTGTTTTTT. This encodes CASSNKVYEKLFF.